This T cell receptor (beta chain) was profiled in a study of T cell changes during pregnancy in multiple sclerosis (dated by TCRdb to the late 2010s). Context from the whole study: In women with multiple sclerosis, the researchers looked at how the T cell repertoire shifted as pregnancy progressed.

The library was built by means of the immunoSEQ multiplex PCR assay. TCRdb limited this immuneACCESS table to in-frame rearrangements with V and J called. A share of clones is missing; checked studies link under half to unresolved V genes, and the rest is unexplained. In this sample the table shows about 28,000 clones, approximately 89% of which occur a single time. Of the sample, roughly 0.79% falls within the top ten clones. With respect to this clone: Which antigen it targets is not known. Within one base of it there is no much larger clone, and no base qualities were kept.

The CDR3 sequence holds 15 residues, the cysteine and phenylalanine included. The CDR3 DNA has 45 bases and is translated from base 1. The rearranged chain carries TRBV21-1 and TRBJ1-6; the DNA was not used to check the table's D call, TRBD1. TRBV21-1 is noted as a pseudogene. Sequencing was performed on CD4+ T cells from peripheral blood mononuclear cells, taken in the second trimester of pregnancy. This sequence originates from a female donor with multiple sclerosis, enrolled in a pregnancy study. Read as DNA, the sequence is TGTGCCAGCAGCGTCCGGGACACACGTAATTCACCCCTCCACTTT. It translates as CASSVRDTRNSPLHF.